Listed below are T cell receptor beta chains from one sample, sequenced in a study of blood T cell repertoires in COVID-19. Profiled with immunoSEQ multiplex PCR; TCRdb holds only in-frame clones, not every one. The sample holds more than 65,000 clones; around four fifths are singletons and the top ten take about 5%. The sample comprised peripheral blood. The receptor source for this set is a man over 45 with active COVID-19. CDR3s include the opening cysteine and the closing phenylalanine or tryptophan. The D gene is left open where the match is weak. Clone size is given for some rows only: seen once, a few or many times, or a class if the clone is expanded.

DNA,CDR3,V,length,size,D,J
TGTGCCAGCAGCTTGCCCGGGACAGGGAGGGTGTTTTTT,CASSLPGTGRVFF,TRBV28,13,-,TRBD1,TRBJ1-4
TGTGCCAGCAGCCGGACAGGGGGCGGCTACACCTTC,CASSRTGGGYTF,TRBV7-2,12,-,TRBD1,TRBJ1-2
TGTGCCAGCAGCCTCAGGACTAGTGGAGATACGCAGTATTTT,CASSLRTSGDTQYF,TRBV4-2,14,-,TRBD2,TRBJ2-3
TGTGCCAGCAGTCTACAGGGATGGACCGGGGAGCTGTTTTTT,CASSLQGWTGELFF,TRBV27,14,-,-,TRBJ2-2
TGTGCCAGCAGCTTAGTTACAGGGGAAAAACTGTTTTTT,CASSLVTGEKLFF,TRBV7-2,13,-,-,TRBJ1-4
TGTGCCAGCAGCGCCCGACAGGGATCGCAAGAGACCCAGTACTTC,CASSARQGSQETQYF,TRBV7-9,15,-,TRBD1,TRBJ2-5
TGTGCCACCGATCCCAAGACAAGGGGTTATGGCTACACCTTC,CATDPKTRGYGYTF,TRBV6-6,14,-,-,TRBJ1-2
TGTGCCAGCAGCCAAGGAGGGCTCCTTACAGATACGCAGTATTTT,CASSQGGLLTDTQYF,TRBV4-2,15,-,-,TRBJ2-3
TGTGCCAGCAGCGAATCAACAGGATCCTCGGGGGCCAACGTCCTGACTTTC,CASSESTGSSGANVLTF,TRBV5-5,17,-,-,TRBJ2-6
TGTGCCACCAGAGCCGGCTACGAGCAGTACTTC,CATRAGYEQYF,TRBV2,11,-,-,TRBJ2-7
TGTGCCAGCAGCGCCACTCCGGCGAACACCGGGGAGCTGTTTTTT,CASSATPANTGELFF,TRBV9,15,few,-,TRBJ2-2
TGTGCCAGCAGTCCCCCGAGACAGGGCTACTATGGCTACACCTTC,CASSPPRQGYYGYTF,TRBV28,15,-,TRBD1,TRBJ1-2
TGCAGTGCTAGTCGCGGACTAGCGAACAATGAGCAGTTCTTC,CSASRGLANNEQFF,TRBV20-1,14,-,TRBD2,TRBJ2-1
TGTGCCAGCAGCTTACGAGGGGGCAGTCAGCCCCAGCATTTT,CASSLRGGSQPQHF,TRBV7-2,14,-,TRBD1,TRBJ1-5
TGTGCCACGAGGGACATGCCAAGCGGGGAGCTGTTTTTT,CATRDMPSGELFF,TRBV24-1,13,-,-,TRBJ2-2
TGCGCCAGCAGCCAAGACCGGACAGGGAGGTATGGCTACACCTTC,CASSQDRTGRYGYTF,TRBV4-3,15,-,TRBD1,TRBJ1-2
TGTGCCATCAGGGGGGCGGTTAGCACAGATACGCAGTATTTT,CAIRGAVSTDTQYF,TRBV10-3,14,-,-,TRBJ2-3
TGTGCCAGCAGCCAAGTTAAGGGACAGGGTAATTATGGAGGAGACGAAAAACTGTTTTTT,CASSQVKGQGNYGGDEKLFF,TRBV3-1/TRBV3-2,20,-,TRBD1,TRBJ1-4
TGTGCCAGCAGTAAAGGGGGCTCAGGCCAAGAGACCCAGTACTTC,CASSKGGSGQETQYF,TRBV28,15,-,TRBD1,TRBJ2-5
TGTGCCAGCAGCTTAGGGGGGGGTCAGCCCCAGCATTTT,CASSLGGGQPQHF,TRBV11-2,13,-,-,TRBJ1-5
TGTGCCAGCAGCTTAGCGACTAGCGGGAGTCACGAGCAGTACTTC,CASSLATSGSHEQYF,TRBV7-2,15,-,TRBD2,TRBJ2-7
TGTGCCAGCTCACCAAGAGGGTACGAGCAGTACTTC,CASSPRGYEQYF,TRBV18,12,-,-,TRBJ2-7
TGTGCCAGCAGCCCCCGGCCCGCGGGTGAGGGACCCCTCCACTTT,CASSPRPAGEGPLHF,TRBV6-5,15,-,-,TRBJ1-6
TGTGCCAGCAGCTTAGGAGGGGGCGCCCAAGAGACCCAGTACTTC,CASSLGGGAQETQYF,TRBV7-9,15,-,TRBD1,TRBJ2-5
TGTGCCAGCAGCCCCAGGGGCGGTCAGCCCCAGCATTTT,CASSPRGGQPQHF,TRBV6-5,13,-,-,TRBJ1-5
TGCGCCAGCAGCCAAAACGGAGGAGGACTAGCATCGGATACGCAGTATTTT,CASSQNGGGLASDTQYF,TRBV4-1,17,-,TRBD2,TRBJ2-3
TGTGCCAGCAGTTACAGGCAGGGGTGGCGAGAGACCCAGTACTTC,CASSYRQGWRETQYF,TRBV6-5,15,few,-,TRBJ2-5
TGTGCCAGCAGCTCCCCCGGACAGGGCCTTTCCTACGAGCAGTACTTC,CASSSPGQGLSYEQYF,TRBV7-9,16,-,TRBD1,TRBJ2-7
TGTGCCAGCAGCCCCACAGACGACACTCAGTTCTTC,CASSPTDDTQFF,TRBV11-2,12,-,-,TRBJ2-1
TGCAGTGCTAGTGGAGGAGTACCTAATGAAAAACTGTTTTTT,CSASGGVPNEKLFF,TRBV20-1,14,-,-,TRBJ1-4
TGTGCCAGCAGTCAGACAGGGGGACTCTACAATGAGCAGTTCTTC,CASSQTGGLYNEQFF,TRBV28,15,-,TRBD1,TRBJ2-1
TGTGCCAGTCAGGCGGGGGCGGGGGAGCAGTACTTC,CASQAGAGEQYF,TRBV19,12,once,-,TRBJ2-7
TGTGCCAGCAGCGCAACCGGGACAGGGCGCTACGAGCAGTACTTC,CASSATGTGRYEQYF,TRBV9,15,-,TRBD1,TRBJ2-7
TGTGCCAGCAGCTTAGTTTCGACAGGGGCTTTTGACACCTTC,CASSLVSTGAFDTF,TRBV7-2,14,-,TRBD1,TRBJ1-2
TGTGCCAGCAGCCAAGAAAACCGGGACAGAGTTGAAAAACTGTTTTTT,CASSQENRDRVEKLFF,TRBV4-2,16,-,TRBD1,TRBJ1-4
TGTGCCAGCACCGTACAGGGGGCCTTCAACTATGGCTACACCTTC,CASTVQGAFNYGYTF,TRBV7-8,15,-,TRBD1,TRBJ1-2
TGCGCCAGCAGCTACGGGACAGGCAATGAAAAACTGTTTTTT,CASSYGTGNEKLFF,TRBV5-1,14,once,TRBD1,TRBJ1-4
TGTGCCAGCAGTCTTAGCGGAGGGAGCGGAGTGGGGAGGGATACGCAGTATTTT,CASSLSGGSGVGRDTQYF,TRBV7-2,18,-,-,TRBJ2-3
TGTGCCAGCAGTCTCCCAGGGGGAGAGACCCAGTACTTC,CASSLPGGETQYF,TRBV11-2,13,few,TRBD1,TRBJ2-5
TGCGCCAGCAGCCTAGACAGGTCGAACACCGGGGAGCTGTTTTTT,CASSLDRSNTGELFF,TRBV4-3,15,-,-,TRBJ2-2
TGTGCCAGCAGCCGGACAGGGGGCGACTCGGGAGTCCCCGAGCAGTACTTC,CASSRTGGDSGVPEQYF,TRBV27,17,few,TRBD1,TRBJ2-7
TGTGCCAGTAGTATCGCTAGCGGGGGTACCTACGAGCAGTACTTC,CASSIASGGTYEQYF,TRBV19,15,few,TRBD2,TRBJ2-7
TGTGCCAGCAGCTTGGGGGGCTCCTCGGCCAACGTCCTGACTTTC,CASSLGGSSANVLTF,TRBV5-4,15,-,-,TRBJ2-6
TGTGCCAGCAGTGAATCCTCAGGGGCGTGGGACGACGAGCAGTACTTC,CASSESSGAWDDEQYF,TRBV25-1,16,-,-,TRBJ2-7
TGTGCCAGCAGCCAATCATACGAGGAAGCTTTCTTT,CASSQSYEEAFF,TRBV11-2,12,-,-,TRBJ1-1
TGTGCCAGCTCACCCCAGAACAGGGATAATGAAAAACTGTTTTTT,CASSPQNRDNEKLFF,TRBV18,15,-,-,TRBJ1-4
TGTGCCTGGGGGACAGGGGAGGTGTATCAGCCCCAGCATTTT,CAWGTGEVYQPQHF,TRBV30,14,-,TRBD1,TRBJ1-5
TGTGCCAGCAGACTACAGGGTAATCAGCCCCAGCATTTT,CASRLQGNQPQHF,TRBV6-5,13,-,-,TRBJ1-5
TGTGCCAGCAGCCAAGTCGACGAGCAGTACTTC,CASSQVDEQYF,TRBV3-1/TRBV3-2,11,-,-,TRBJ2-7
TGTGCCAGCAGTGACCGGGACAATTCCTACGAGCAGTACTTC,CASSDRDNSYEQYF,TRBV6-1,14,-,-,TRBJ2-7
TGTGCCAGCAGCTCGTTATGGGGAGAGGAGCTGTTTTTT,CASSSLWGEELFF,TRBV5-4,13,once,-,TRBJ2-2
TGTGCCAGCACTGCCGGGGGAATGAACACTGAAGCTTTCTTT,CASTAGGMNTEAFF,TRBV28,14,once,-,TRBJ1-1
TGTGCCAGCAGCCCAGGTCCTAATGAAAAACTGTTTTTT,CASSPGPNEKLFF,TRBV5-5,13,-,-,TRBJ1-4
TGCGCCAGCAAACAGGGGCCGGATGACTATGGCTACACCTTC,CASKQGPDDYGYTF,TRBV5-1,14,-,TRBD1,TRBJ1-2